Reported below is one TCR beta chain. The sample belongs to a study of control samples from healthy donors and cancer patients. Clones were sequenced by immunoSEQ multiplex PCR, and TCRdb holds only the in-frame ones, with some missing. The sample consists of some 95,000 clones, approximately 81% of them appearing once. The CDR3 extends over 13 amino acids. Germline-derived CDR1 and CDR2 are SNHLY and FYNNEI. V shed 0 bases and J shed 6 bases, with 9 bases lying between them. The receptor comes from a young woman in good health. The rearrangement links TRBV2 to TRBJ2-7; D is uncertain. The sample taken for sequencing was blood. The CDR3 spells CASSEALRPEQYF. CDR3 nucleotides: TGTGCCAGCAGTGAAGCGCTTCGCCCCGAGCAGTACTTC.